Below, one T cell receptor (beta chain) is given with its context. Generated by immunoSEQ multiplex PCR, the TCRdb table keeps only in-frame clones and is missing some. The table has 950,000 to 1,300,000 clones, about 70% seen once. The sample belongs to a study of shared clonotypes between healthy human individuals. Study-wide context: Three plates each covered CD4 naive and memory; CD8 naive two, CD8 memory one.

CDR3 length equals 15 residues. Germline lookup yields CDR1 GTSNPN and CDR2 SVGIG (reference sequence). The V end was cut by 0 bases, the J end by 2 bases, with 13 bases between. The rearrangement links TRBV30 to TRBJ1-2, with D possibly TRBD1 on 6 matching bases. Sequences were obtained from memory CD4+ T cells sorted from blood. Subset here: CD45RA-negative fraction. This sequence was found in a man aged 18 to 29 in good health. DNA of the CDR3: TGTGCCTGGAGTGTAGGCGGGACACTAAACTATGGCTACACCTTC. Protein sequence: CAWSVGGTLNYGYTF. The full variable domain, rest sourced from reference TRBV30 and TRBJ1-2, is SQTIHQWPATLVQPVGSPLSLECTVEGTSNPNLYWYRQAAGRGLQLLFYSVGIGQISSEVPQNLSASRPQDRQFILSSKKLLLSDSGFYLCAWSVGGTLNYGYTFGSGTRLTVV.